This T cell receptor (beta chain) came from a study of blood T cell repertoires in COVID-19 (dated by TCRdb to 2019 to 2021). About the full investigation: Collaborator samples came from the United States, Italy and Spain and covered acute and convalescent phases of COVID-19. Deeply sampled blood TCRbeta repertoires from subjects exposed to, actively infected with, or recovered from COVID-19 were included in the dataset. The prospective study material was composed of cDNA or gDNA derived from T cells, B-cell-depleted T cells, or PBMCs. The repertoires were released in a freely available public database intended as a resource for research on the immune response to SARS-CoV-2. Samples came from the ongoing ImmuneRACE study (first 160 participants) plus 1,254 subjects from 6 global collaborators. Nearly every sample came with metadata listing a de-identified subject ID, COVID-19 status, age in years and sex. HLA class I and class II types, where available, came from metadata supplied by the sample provider rather than from assay-based typing.

Whole blood was collected in K2EDTA tubes by collaborating institutions according to the institutions' own protocols. Collaborator samples were shipped for TCRbeta analysis as frozen whole blood, isolated PBMCs, or DNA extracted from either sample type. The study at large found these results: How much clinical and demographic metadata was included differed by source and by participant, and the metadata was provided uncurated.

TCRbeta CDR3 regions were amplified from genomic DNA by means of the immunoSEQ Assay, a bias-controlled multiplex PCR. In the source study's methods: Within the assay, amplification of reference gene primers was used to estimate how many nucleated cells each sample contained. To quantify the absolute abundance of each unique TCRbeta CDR3 rearrangement, sequence reads were collapsed and filtered. Productive Simpson clonality was computed per sample as the square root of Simpson's diversity index over productive rearrangements. TCRdb mirrors the immuneACCESS table, restricted to in-frame sequences. Some clones are absent from its copies; in checked studies, under half trace to an unresolved V gene, and the reason for the others is unknown. For V, J and clone size, that table is used; D and trimming come from the DNA. This sample lists roughly 250,000 clones; roughly 79% were detected once. The ten largest make up 2.5% to 3% of the sample.

Note on this clone: Its antigen remains undetermined. Per-nucleotide qualities are absent, and no much larger clonotype sits a single base away.

For CDR1 and CDR2, the germline V gene (reference sequence) lists LNHDA and SQIVND. The V end gives up 1 base and the J end 1 base, leaving 1 base in the junction not matched to a gene. From cysteine to phenylalanine, the CDR3 is 16 amino acids long. Just CDR3 DNA is preserved here, 48 bases in frame from base 1. What was sequenced was peripheral blood. The receptor chain draws on TRBV19 and TRBJ2-5; TRBD2 matches 12 bases in the middle. This sequence originates from a woman aged 60-75 years with active or convalescent COVID-19. The CDR3 has the sequence CASSIGLAGVQETQYF. The bases read TGTGCCAGTAGTATAGGACTAGCGGGGGTCCAAGAGACCCAGTACTTC.